The 27 T cell receptor beta chains reported below all come from one sample, sequenced in a study of T cells in Graves' hyperthyroidism and ophthalmopathy. There were TCR beta CDR3 regions amplified from RNA transcripts. HTBI primers drove first-round RT-PCR of the TCR CDR3. TCRdb re-called the multiplex PCR reads with MiXCR, one entry per CDR3 protein. The data hold around 760,000 distinct CDR3 sequences, with around 40% observed a single time. The sequenced sample consisted of blood. The source is a woman aged 40 to 49 with Graves' hyperthyroidism.

This clonotype occurred many times. This chain links TRBV19 with TRBJ2-6, with D possibly called TRBD1 or TRBD2 (5 bases each). The CDR3 spans 15 residues. Trimming removed 5 bases from V and 1 base from J, with 9 bases in between. The germline gives CDR1 LNHDA, CDR2 SQIVND (reference sequence). The CDR3 protein is CASSWGSSGANVLTF. CDR3 nucleotides: TGTGCCAGTAGTTGGGGGTCGTCTGGGGCCAACGTCCTGACTTTC.

The chain combines TRBV4-3 with TRBJ1-2; D remains ambiguous. The CDR3 length is 16 residues. CDR1 is LGHNA and CDR2 is YSLEER in the germline V gene. V lost 1 base and J lost 6, with 18 bases in between. DNA for the CDR3: TGCGCCAGCAGCCAAGCCTGGAAGGGCAGCTGGGATGGCTACACCTTC. Amino acids: CASSQAWKGSWDGYTF.

This clonotype was seen a handful of times. V gene TRBV6-5 combines with J gene TRBJ1-3, with D uncertain. The CDR3 is 14 residues long. CDR1 and CDR2 from the germline V gene are MNHEY and SVGAGI. Deletions cut 4 bases from V and 0 bases from J, with 7 bases between. The CDR3: CASSSLHSGNTIYF. DNA of the CDR3: TGTGCCAGCAGTTCACTGCACTCTGGAAACACCATATATTTT.

Many counts were recorded for this clonotype. V is TRBV5-1 and J is TRBJ1-2; D gene unclear. The germline CDR1 and CDR2 sequences are SGHRS and YFSETQ. The CDR3 covers 14 residues. V was trimmed by 7 bases and J by 4 bases, leaving 17 bases between them. The CDR3 sequence is CASSLPDEAYGYTF. The CDR3 region has the DNA TGCGCCAGCTCTCTACCGGATGAAGCCTATGGCTACACCTTC.

Regarding this clonotype: Since a much larger clone is just one base distant, this may be a read error. The genes are TRBV10-3 and TRBJ1-5; TRBD1 matches 11 bases. CDR3 length: 16 amino acids. The germline V gene has CDR1 ENHRY and CDR2 SYGVKD. Trimming removed 10 bases from V and 3 bases from J; junction bases left unmatched: 11. The CDR3 DNA is TGTGCCACCAGCCCCGGGACAGGGGGTTCCAATCAGCCCCAGCATTTT. This codes for CATSPGTGGSNQPQHF.

This clonotype was found a few times. The V call is TRBV6-5, the J call TRBJ2-7; D possibly matches TRBD1 or TRBD2 (6 bases each). The ends were cut back, 0 bases at V and 2 bases at J, with 11 bases in the middle. The CDR3 is 15 residues long. The germline CDR1 and CDR2 sequences are MNHEY and SVGAGI. Written as DNA, the CDR3 is TGTGCCAGCAGTTACTCGAATAGGGGGGCCTACGAGCAGTACTTC. Protein product: CASSYSNRGAYEQYF.

This clonotype has a handful of counts. The rearrangement joins TRBV12-3 or TRBV12-4 to TRBJ1-1, with unresolved D. The V end lost 6 bases, the J end lost 3 bases, and 8 bases lay between the germline ends. The CDR3 is 12 amino acids. DNA of the CDR3: TGTGCCAGCAGCTACACCTACACTGAAGCTTTCTTT. Translating gives CASSYTYTEAFF.

Details on this clonotype: Germline is not matched at one junction end, which may reflect a read error. The chain combines TRBV7-9 with TRBJ2-7, with TRBD2 identical over 8 bases. CDR1 SEHNR and CDR2 FQNEAQ come from the germline V gene (reference sequence). CDR3 length: 13 residues. CDR3 sequence (DNA): TGTGCTAGCAGGGCTTCGGGGGGGAACGAGCAGTACTTC. This gives the protein CASRASGGNEQYF.

This chain joins TRBV6-1 and TRBJ1-6; D perhaps matches TRBD1 (5 bases). The germline V and J ends were trimmed by 8 bases and 10 bases, with 24 bases remaining between them. Germline V gene sequence: CDR1 MNHNS, CDR2 SASEGT. This CDR3 is built from 16 residues. CDR3 residues: CASELGTDIRASPLHF. CDR3 sequence (DNA): TGTGCCAGCGAATTAGGGACTGACATAAGGGCCTCACCCCTCCACTTT.

The chain joins TRBV6-5 to TRBJ2-7; weak D call: TRBD1 (5 bases). The CDR3 extends over 15 amino acids. Germline V lookup: CDR1 MNHEY, CDR2 SVGAGI. The V gene lost 1 base and the J gene lost 4 bases, with 14 bases spanning the gap. CDR3 amino acids: CASSYLQDPRYEQYF. CDR3 bases: TGTGCCAGCAGTTACTTACAGGACCCTAGGTACGAGCAGTACTTC.

Concerning this clonotype itself: It may be a read error: a sequence one base away is much more abundant. The chain is built from TRBV2 and TRBJ2-7; 8 positions match TRBD1. V shed 10 bases, J shed 1 base, and the junction held 6 bases outside the gene matches. The CDR3 sequence is 13 residues long. The germline V gene has CDR1 SNHLY and CDR2 FYNNEI. The CDR3 loop is CAIGQGESYEQYF. In nucleotides, the CDR3 is TGTGCCATAGGACAGGGCGAATCCTACGAGCAGTACTTC.

This clonotype has a handful of counts. The chain links TRBV6-5 to TRBJ1-4; the D gene is possibly TRBD1 (6 bases). Per the germline V gene, CDR1 is MNHEY and CDR2 is SVGAGI. The length of the CDR3 is 14 residues. V was trimmed by 5 bases and J by 3 bases, leaving 10 bases between them. CDR3 sequence (DNA): TGTGCCAGCAGTCGCTGGGGGCCTAATGAAAAACTGTTTTTT. This gives the protein CASSRWGPNEKLFF.

The sample holds many counts of this clonotype. The V call is TRBV29-1, the J call TRBJ1-2; D is unclear. The CDR3 is 13 residues long. The V gene lost 4 bases and the J gene lost 2 bases, with 11 bases spanning the gap. The germline gives CDR1 SQVTM, CDR2 ANQGSEA. This chain's CDR3 is CSVARDGNYGYTF. The CDR3 DNA reads as TGCAGCGTTGCGCGGGATGGGAACTATGGCTACACCTTC.

The sample holds a few counts of this clonotype. The V call is TRBV7-9, the J call TRBJ1-6, with TRBD1 matching 8 bases. The CDR3 is 15 amino acids. With V trimmed by 2 bases and J by 8 bases, 5 bases remained unmatched. Per germline, CDR1 SEHNR and CDR2 FQNEAQ (reference sequence). The CDR3 DNA reads TGTGCCAGCAGCTTAACGACAGGGGACGATTCACCCCTCCACTTT. Translation: CASSLTTGDDSPLHF.

V gene TRBV2 combines with J gene TRBJ2-3; D may correspond to TRBD1 or TRBD2 (5 bases each). The CDR3 extends over 15 amino acids. The V gene lost 3 bases and the J gene lost 2 bases, with 12 bases spanning the gap. Germline assignment: CDR1 SNHLY and CDR2 FYNNEI. CDR3 in DNA: TGTGCCAGCAGTGACCCGGGGACGAACACAGATACGCAGTATTTT. This translates into CASSDPGTNTDTQYF.

Remarks on this clonotype: One end of the junction varies from germline; a read error may be responsible. The chain has TRBV7-9 and TRBJ2-7, with 7 positions matching TRBD2. The CDR3 loop spans 14 amino acids. CDR1 is SEHNR, CDR2 FQNEAQ, per germline (reference sequence). The CDR3 loop is CASSFGGTIYERYF. CDR3 coding DNA: TGTGCCAGCAGCTTCGGGGGGACCATCTACGAGCGGTACTTC.

This clonotype has at least ten counts. The V call is TRBV20-1, the J call TRBJ2-5; D not certain. Germline CDR1 and CDR2: DFQATT and SNEGSKA (reference sequence). V was pared by 2 bases and J by 1 base, with 8 bases between. The CDR3 spans 13 residues. CDR3: CSARPQIQETQYF. CDR3 bases: TGCAGTGCTAGACCACAGATCCAAGAGACCCAGTACTTC.

This clonotype was recorded at least ten times. This chain uses TRBV7-9 with TRBJ2-7; 10 bases match TRBD1. There are 14 residues in the CDR3. V shed 1 base and J 7 bases; nucleotides not matched to a gene: 4. Germline V lookup: CDR1 SEHNR, CDR2 FQNEAQ (reference sequence). CDR3 in amino acids: CASSLGQGAVEQYF. CDR3 sequence (DNA): TGTGCCAGCAGCTTAGGACAGGGGGCGGTGGAGCAGTACTTC.

This chain connects TRBV6-1 to TRBJ1-4, with TRBD1 matching over 7 bases. CDR3 size: 11 residues. The ends lost 5 bases at V and 17 bases at J; junction bases unmatched: 8. Germline CDR1 is MNHNS and CDR2 is SASEGT. The CDR3, as DNA: TGTGCCAGCAGTCCCGACAGGGAATGCTTTTTT. Translating it yields CASSPDRECFF.

The rearrangement links TRBV3-1 to TRBJ2-7; D may match TRBD1 or TRBD2 (5 bases each). The germline V gene has CDR1 LGHDT and CDR2 YNNKEL (reference sequence). With 4 bases removed from V and 3 bases from J, the gap between germline ends came to 16 bases. The CDR3 is 15 amino acids. Written as DNA, the CDR3 is TGTGCCAGCAGCCCCGGGACCGGGCCATACTACGAGCAGTACTTC. Residues: CASSPGTGPYYEQYF.

Ten or more counts support this clonotype. V gene TRBV19 combines with J gene TRBJ1-1; 9 positions match TRBD1. The CDR3 has 15 residues. Germline V CDR1 and CDR2: LNHDA, SQIVND (reference sequence). V lost 4 bases and J lost 4; bases outside the gene matches: 7. CDR3 sequence reads: CASSTPGTGSTEAFF. CDR3 nucleotides: TGTGCCAGTAGTACTCCCGGGACAGGGAGCACTGAAGCTTTCTTT. Full variable domain (remainder filled in from reference TRBV19 and TRBJ1-1): DGGITQSPKYLFRKEGQNVTLSCEQNLNHDAMYWYRQDPGQGLRLIYYSQIVNDFQKGDIAEGYSVSREKKESFPLTVTSAQKNPTAFYLCASSTPGTGSTEAFFGQGTRLTVV.

The rearrangement uses TRBV20-1 and TRBJ1-5; TRBD1 might be the D (5 bases). Germline CDR1 DFQATT, CDR2 SNEGSKA (reference sequence). The CDR3 runs to 16 residues. With 0 bases removed from V and 0 bases from J, the gap between germline ends came to 12 bases. This CDR3 is CSARDRGGVSNQPQHF. CDR3 bases: TGCAGTGCTAGAGATCGCGGGGGGGTTAGCAATCAGCCCCAGCATTTT.

As to this clonotype: A read error may be the cause here, since a much bigger clone is one base away. CDR3 nucleotides: TGTGCCAGTAGAGTCTTGAGACAGGGCTTCACTGAAGCTTCCTTT. It encodes CASRVLRQGFTEASF. The chain combines TRBV19 with TRBJ1-1; 7 nucleotides match TRBD1. Germline V gene sequence: CDR1 LNHDA, CDR2 SQIVND (reference sequence). This CDR3 contains 15 residues.

In this sample, this clonotype turned up many times. The V gene is TRBV24-1, the J gene TRBJ2-2; 8 nucleotides match TRBD1. There are 16 residues in the CDR3. The junction had 8 bases not matched to a gene; V was cut back by 3 bases and J by 6 bases. Per the germline V gene, CDR1 is KGHDR and CDR2 is SFDVKD. CDR3 DNA sequence: TGTGCCACCAGTGATATGGACAGGGCTGGGGCCGGGGAGCTGTTTTTT. Its protein is CATSDMDRAGAGELFF.

This clonotype was counted only a few times. This rearrangement joins TRBV12-3 or TRBV12-4 to TRBJ1-5, with D possibly TRBD1 on 5 matching bases. Trimming pared 3 bases from V and 7 bases from J, leaving 13 bases between. The CDR3 is 14 residues long. CDR3 in DNA: TGTGCCAGCAGTTTTGGGGCAGGCAGCCAGCCCCAGCATTTT. This sequence encodes CASSFGAGSQPQHF.

This clonotype has just one count. The chain is built from TRBV30 and TRBJ2-7, with D tentatively TRBD1 (5 bases). The CDR3 sequence is 11 residues long. Germline CDR1 and CDR2: GTSNPN and SVGIG (reference sequence). V lost 8 bases to trimming and J lost 0 bases, with 8 bases between them. CDR3 sequence reads: CAQTVSYEQYF. The DNA for the CDR3 is TGTGCCCAGACAGTCTCCTACGAGCAGTACTTC.

This clonotype was recorded at least ten times. The chain has TRBV20-1 and TRBJ1-6; D remains ambiguous. The CDR3 has 12 residues. Germline CDR1 is DFQATT and CDR2 is SNEGSKA (reference sequence). V was trimmed by 6 bases and J by 13 bases, leaving 16 bases between them. This chain's CDR3 is CSAPASSDPLHF. The CDR3 nucleotides are TGCAGTGCGCCAGCCTCCAGTGACCCCCTCCACTTT.